Below are 9 T cell receptor beta chains sequenced from a single sample in a study of cytomegalovirus exposure and HLA in healthy donors. With 60 Vbeta and 13 Jbeta primers, the PCR was carried out. Profiled with immunoSEQ multiplex PCR; TCRdb holds only in-frame clones, not every one. Among 150,000 to 200,000 clones listed, about four fifths were seen once. Sequencing was carried out using PBMCs. These receptors originate from a woman aged 40 to 55 in good health and CMV-seronegative.

The chain employs TRBV10-3 and TRBJ2-7, with 8 nucleotides matching TRBD2. The CDR3 is 15 residues long. The J segment lost 4 bases and the V segment lost 2 bases, leaving 7 bases of the junction unmatched. Germline V CDR1 and CDR2: ENHRY, SYGVKD. CDR3 DNA: TGTGCCATCAGTGAGCCCAGGACTAGCCATTACGAGCAGTACTTC. Translating it yields CAISEPRTSHYEQYF.

The V gene is TRBV2, the J gene TRBJ1-6; 8 bases align to TRBD1. The CDR3 covers 14 residues. CDR1 and CDR2 (germline): SNHLY, FYNNEI. The V gene end was trimmed by 6 bases and the J gene end by 12 bases; junction bases not matched to a gene: 10. The CDR3 bases are TGTGCCAGCAGCCGCGACAGGGGCTATGTACCCCTCCACTTT. Encoded protein: CASSRDRGYVPLHF.

V gene TRBV7-3 combines with J gene TRBJ1-1, with 7 nucleotides matching TRBD1. CDR1 and CDR2 (germline): SGHTA, FQGTGA. The CDR3 runs to 15 residues. J was trimmed by 4 bases and V by 2 bases; bases with no gene match: 7. The CDR3 DNA sequence: TGTGCCAGCAGCTTACCAACAGGGGATGGCACTGAAGCTTTCTTT. Translation gives CASSLPTGDGTEAFF. The full variable domain, rest sourced from reference TRBV7-3 and TRBJ1-1, is GAGVSQTPSNKVTEKGKYVELRCDPISGHTALYWYRQSLGQGPEFLIYFQGTGAADDSGLPNDRFFAVRPEGSVSTLKIQRTERGDSAVYLCASSLPTGDGTEAFFGQGTRLTVV.

This chain connects TRBV29-1 to TRBJ2-3; 12 bases line up with TRBD2. The CDR3 is 18 residues long. CDR1 is SQVTM and CDR2 is ANQGSEA in the germline V gene. Trimming took 4 bases from V and 2 from J; bases not matched to a gene: 13. The CDR3 spells CSVAQLAGGSAITDTQYF. CDR3 bases: TGCAGCGTTGCACAACTAGCGGGAGGTTCCGCAATCACAGATACGCAGTATTTT.

This chain links TRBV13 with TRBJ2-5; D is perhaps TRBD1 (8 bases). Deletions cut 4 bases from V and 3 bases from J, with 15 bases between. The V gene's germline CDR1 is PRHDT and CDR2 FYEKMQ (reference sequence). This CDR3 has 15 amino acids. CDR3 protein: CASSSGGQDKETQYF. The CDR3 bases are TGTGCCAGCAGCTCGGGGGGACAGGACAAAGAGACCCAGTACTTC.

This clone appeared a single time. V and J are TRBV28 and TRBJ2-4; D might be TRBD1 (7 bases). The V and J ends lost 4 bases and 9 bases respectively, with 16 bases between them. This CDR3 region has 14 residues. CDR1 and CDR2 from the germline V gene are MDHEN and SYDVKM. This CDR3 reads CASSSGQDGSIQYF. The DNA of the CDR3 is TGTGCCAGCAGTTCCGGACAGGACGGGAGCATTCAGTACTTC.

This clone was counted a few times. V is TRBV7-2 and J is TRBJ2-5, with 8 positions matching TRBD2. Gene TRBJ2-7 matches the end of the DNA better, so the J call may be wrong. From germline, CDR1 is SGHTA and CDR2 FQGNSA. The CDR3 runs to 15 residues. The CDR3 loop reads CASSLTSARSYEQYF. The CDR3 DNA is TGTGCCAGCAGCCTGACTAGCGCCCGTTCCTACGAGCAGTACTTC.

This clone was seen a single time. CDR3 in amino acids: CASSFHSNTEAFF. The CDR3 DNA is TGTGCCAGCAGCTTTCACAGCAACACTGAAGCTTTCTTT. The rearrangement joins TRBV11-1 to TRBJ1-1; no reliable D call. CDR1 is SGHAT and CDR2 is FQDESV in the germline V gene (reference sequence). The CDR3 is made up of 13 amino acids. Deletions cut 3 bases from V and 2 bases from J, with 7 bases between.

The V gene is TRBV28, the J gene TRBJ2-3; TRBD2 agrees at 14 bases. The J segment lost 6 bases and the V segment lost 6 bases, leaving 5 bases of the junction unmatched. The CDR3 contains 15 residues. Germline V CDR1 and CDR2: MDHEN, SYDVKM. CDR3 in amino acids: CASRGLAGVPDTQYF. The CDR3 DNA reads TGTGCCAGCAGGGGACTAGCGGGAGTTCCCGATACGCAGTATTTT. The entire variable domain, with the rest obtained from reference TRBV28 and TRBJ2-3, is as follows: DVKVTQSSRYLVKRTGEKVFLECVQDMDHENMFWYRQDPGLGLRLIYFSYDVKMKEKGDIPEGYSVSREKKERFSLILESASTNQTSMYLCASRGLAGVPDTQYFGPGTRLTVL.